The sequence of this T cell receptor (beta chain) was determined in a study of cytomegalovirus exposure and HLA in healthy donors (dated by TCRdb to the late 2010s). Regarding the study in general: An earlier analysis of roughly 500 of the donors reported 250 to 300 Gb of sequence data and 117 million unique TCR beta sequences from roughly 200 million T cells. Approximately 310 gigabases of sequencing data and approximately 91 million unique TCR sequences made up an early release that covered nearly 650 HLA-typed donors. Of the roughly 400 genotyped donors, about 80% fell in the genetic ancestry cluster associated with self-reported Caucasian donors. The study was designed to test whether signatures of past pathogen exposure could be identified by cataloging public T cell receptors. The study used immunosequencing to profile the T cell repertoires of approximately 630 subjects and linked those repertoires to cytomegalovirus serostatus. A separate validation cohort of 100 to 150 different subjects was used in addition to the roughly 620-subject first cohort. To predict cytomegalovirus infection status, the study brought together high-throughput TCR immunosequencing, statistical association of individual TCRs with disease status, and machine learning. In a later analysis, previously published TCR beta repertoires from 666 donors were re-analyzed and high-resolution HLA genotyping was added so that TCR occurrence patterns could be studied. Rather than drawing on any new phenotypic data, the later analysis identified candidate immune exposures from TCR beta sequences and the way those sequences occurred across donors. In an earlier analysis of about 590 of the donors, high-throughput TCR beta sequencing was used to judge whether each TCR beta V gene segment behaved as functional or pseudogenic. Donor age, sex, ethnicity and CMV serostatus were collected together with the repertoire data. A later genetic analysis took genome-wide SNP genotypes for about 60% of the roughly 670 donors and used that subset as a discovery cohort. Every repertoire in the discovery cohort had been generated on one and the same sequencing platform. Class I and class II HLA loci were covered by the typing at four-digit resolution. The number of typed donors differed by locus: about 620-640 for A, B, C, DRB1 and DQB1; approximately 520 for DQA1; around 610 for DPA1; and some 450 for DPB1. Roughly five DR-DQ haplotypes were handled as single units for association and clustering because linkage in the cohort was strong. Among a few hundred genotyped donors of the cohort, an average of about 240,000 unique TCR beta nucleotide sequences were sequenced per donor, about a sixth of them non-productive.

The library was prepared using the immunoSEQ multiplex PCR assay. The multiplex PCR relied on a mix of 60 forward primers for TCR Vbeta segments and 13 reverse primers for TCR Jbeta segments. A multiplex PCR assay on genomic DNA amplified the CDR3 region of rearranged TCR beta genes. The Illumina HiSeq System was used to sequence the amplified TCR beta libraries as 87-base-pair reads. The original methods were these. In a later analysis, some 80 million unique TCR beta chains were counted across the approximately 620 repertoires, and around 11 million of these chains were shared by at least two donors. A nearest-neighbor algorithm error-corrected the raw reads and collapsed the reads into unique sequences, merging closely related sequences to remove PCR and sequencing errors. Alignment of CDR3 sequences to IMGT reference sequences was used to assign V, D and J gene segments. For a sequence to be retained, at least a six-nucleotide match to both a V gene segment and a J gene segment was required. Rearrangements were classified as productive when the CDR3 lacked stop codons and remained in frame with V and J, and all other rearrangements were classified as non-productive. CDR3 was defined by IMGT convention, running from the second conserved V-encoded cysteine to the conserved J-encoded phenylalanine. Sequences without an unambiguous match to a single V gene segment were excluded from the earlier analysis of 500 to 700 of the donors. In an earlier analysis of more than 500 of the donors, a V segment was called functional when productive rearrangements were above 56.7%, and segregating when the standard deviation between donors exceeded 5%. A statistical classification framework was built to diagnose cytomegalovirus status from the catalog of TCR beta chain sequences. V and J gene assignment, in a later analysis, came from comparing TCR nucleotide sequences with IMGT/GENE-DB human TR gene sequences. In a later analysis, CDR3 sequences and most-parsimonious VDJ recombination scenarios were assigned using the TCRdist pipeline. A later analysis defined each TCR beta chain by its CDR3 amino acid sequence plus V-gene family, and excluded reads lacking a unique V-gene family. As a way to deal with suspected cross-contamination and a sequencing artifact, a later analysis dropped approximately 570 nucleotide sequences that were highly shared and had low generation probability. In a later analysis, a clonal expansion index for each public chain was calculated from normalized within-repertoire ranks of inferred template counts. In a later analysis, generation probabilities were computed with a VDJ recombination model fitted to out-of-frame rearrangements, and the resulting probabilities were checked against IGoR. Hypergeometric tests were used in a later analysis to score TCR-TCR, TCR-HLA and TCR-CMV co-occurrence, with a repertoire-size bias correction applied to the TCR pairs. In a later analysis, false discovery rates were estimated by permuting HLA or CMV assignments 20 times. In a later analysis, co-occurring TCRs were grouped with DBSCAN, and TCRdist sequence similarity was added when clustering was performed within HLA-allele-positive subsets. Repertoires with fewer than 30,000 or more than 120,000 public chains, plus five repertoires with anomalous nucleotide sharing, were excluded from co-occurrence clustering. This immuneACCESS table, as held by TCRdb, lists in-frame sequences with V and J called but not all clones. Of the missing ones, under half trace to an unresolved V gene in checked studies; the others have no known cause. The V and J calls and clone size were taken over from that table, and D and trimming were inferred from the DNA. In all, the sample holds roughly 160,000 clones, and 81% of those were seen once. The leading ten clones occupy roughly an eighth of the sample.

What the research found in general, with its limitations: Assigning TCR associations to individual alleles was difficult when HLA alleles, especially DR and DQ, strongly co-occurred. The authors suggested that the approach could potentially be extended to other disease states and immunological phenotypes. In an earlier analysis of some 500 of the donors, most TCR beta V segments appeared in productive rearrangements about 87% or about 30% of the time, broadly matching IMGT annotations. The only immune exposure information available for the cohort was CMV serostatus. Compared with equally common non-associated chains, HLA-associated TCR beta chains in a later analysis were more clonally expanded and had lower generation probabilities. Because HLA typing was missing for some donors at each locus, association tests included only the typed subset. While some public TCRs were present in many individuals, most TCR sequences turned up only very rarely across donors. Linkage disequilibrium might explain the correlated functional status among segregating V segments, but an unknown experimental factor could not be excluded. Cytomegalovirus status was reported to be diagnosed by the classifier with high specificity and sensitivity in both the original and validation cohorts. A later genetic analysis reported fewer N-insertions in productive TCRs among donors in an Asian-associated ancestry cluster than the approximately 700-donor mean. A further reported finding was that TCR beta sequences accurately predicted the HLA-A and HLA-B alleles for most subjects in the first cohort. A later analysis associated about 17,000 TCR beta sequences with specific HLA alleles at a false discovery rate of 0.05. The presence/absence analyses assumed that sequencing depth was roughly uniform across donors, and that assumption may not be true. Several of the top co-occurrence clusters appeared to be linked to parvovirus B19, influenza, CMV and Epstein-Barr virus, according to a later analysis. The 87-base-pair reads could not distinguish some IMGT-functional V segments, including TRBV6-2 and TRBV6-3, so those segments were excluded. An association between a missense DCLRE1C variant and V-gene and J-gene trimming of TCR beta chains was found in a later genetic analysis and replicated in an independent cohort. The cohort was sequenced for TCR beta chains only, and without alpha or paired-chain data the features that could be detected were limited. A later analysis found that most CMV-associated TCR beta chains appeared HLA-restricted, with HLA associations seemingly driven largely by CMV exposure. Over 15 rarely observed V segments, including chromosome 9 orphons, were excluded from the earlier analysis of about 500 of the donors because counts were too low. The study gave a list of some 150 TCR beta chains associated with cytomegalovirus. A later analysis found that TCR association rates varied across HLA loci, with DRB1 alleles showing the most associated TCRs and HLA-C alleles the fewest. A few of the identified cytomegalovirus-associated TCR beta chains were confirmed in vitro to be specific for cytomegalovirus antigens. The sequencing pipeline was judged likely to have produced a cluster of highly shared sequence variants as a technical artifact.

The cohort consisted of approximately 690 healthy bone marrow donors. At the time of sampling, all cohort members were nominally healthy, though unrecorded immune exposures were likely present. The donor was CMV seronegative and was included in the group of several hundred seronegative cohort members. Every donor gave a peripheral blood sample, and the peripheral blood mononuclear cells from that sample were used for TCR beta sequencing. The Qiagen DNeasy Blood Extraction Kit was used to extract genomic DNA from the blood cell samples. With respect to this clone: This clone's antigen is unknown. No per-base quality is available; no much larger clone lies one base away.

Trimming takes 4 bases from V and 6 bases from J, and the germline ends sit 12 bases apart. The CDR3 runs 12 residues from the cysteine to the phenylalanine. The kept DNA is CDR3 alone, 36 bases in frame from the first base. From a lookup of the germline V gene, CDR1 and CDR2 are SQVTM and ANQGSEA. The sequenced sample consisted of PBMCs. This receptor was obtained from a woman in her fifties or sixties in good health and CMV-seronegative. The chain uses TRBV29-1 and TRBJ1-1, with no confident D gene call. The DNA sequence reads TGCAGCGTTGGTGCCGGGTTCCCTGAAGCTTTCTTT. This encodes CSVGAGFPEAFF.